Below, 29 T cell receptor beta chains from the same sample are listed, as sequenced in a study of shared clonotypes between healthy human individuals. Measured with immunoSEQ multiplex PCR; TCRdb has only the in-frame clones, and not every one. The sample records around 1.4 million clones, just under 99% being singletons. Input material: naive CD4+ T cells sorted from blood. Subset indicated: CD45RA+ positively selected. Receptor source: a man aged 25-45 years in good health.

The genes are TRBV7-9 and TRBJ2-7; possibly TRBD1 for D (5 bases). V lost 4 bases and J 3 bases, leaving 7 bases between the germline ends. Germline V gene data show CDR1 as SEHNR and CDR2 as FQNEAQ (reference sequence). The CDR3 is 12 amino acids. As DNA, the CDR3 is TGTGCCAGCAGCTCACAGGTCTACGAGCAGTACTTC. Residues: CASSSQVYEQYF.

The V call is TRBV6-5, the J call TRBJ1-4; 7 bases align to TRBD1. The ends lost 2 bases at V and 4 bases at J; junction bases unmatched: 1. CDR1 MNHEY and CDR2 SVGAGI come from the germline V gene. This CDR3 region has 14 residues. This CDR3 reads CASSYRGLNEKLFF. CDR3 bases: TGTGCCAGCAGTTACAGGGGGCTTAATGAAAAACTGTTTTTT.

Concerning this clone itself: Other DNA sequences in this sample translate to the same CDR3. The rearrangement links TRBV27 to TRBJ2-7; 11 bases line up with TRBD1. The CDR3 covers 15 residues. V shed 3 bases and J 7 bases; nucleotides not matched to a gene: 8. Germline CDR1 is MNHEY and CDR2 is SMNVEV (reference sequence). The CDR3 DNA sequence: TGTGCCAGCAGTTTCCTCGGACAGGGGGCGCGAGAGCAGTACTTC. It encodes CASSFLGQGAREQYF.

The chain recombines TRBV4-1 with TRBJ1-4; possibly TRBD1 for D (6 bases). Trimming shortened V by 5 bases and J by 10 bases, and 20 bases separated the two germline ends. The CDR3 runs 15 residues. The germline V gene has CDR1 MGHRA and CDR2 YSYEKL. Here the CDR3 DNA reads TGCGCCAGCAGCATGTTCGGGACACATCTAGGAAAACTGTTTTTT. Its protein is CASSMFGTHLGKLFF.

The chain carries TRBV5-4 and TRBJ2-7; 8 nucleotides align to TRBD1. Trimming took 4 bases from V and 3 from J; bases not matched to a gene: 6. This CDR3 comprises 14 residues. Germline V lookup: CDR1 SGHNT, CDR2 YYREEE (reference sequence). CDR3 sequence: CASSTGQERYEQYF. The DNA of the CDR3 is TGTGCCAGCAGCACGGGACAGGAGCGCTACGAGCAGTACTTC.

CDR3 sequence (DNA): TGTGCCAGCTGGCCCGGGACAGGGATTCTGGAAGAGACCCAGTACTTC. Translating gives CASWPGTGILEETQYF. The V and J genes are TRBV19 and TRBJ2-5, with 9 bases lining up with TRBD1. Germline V gene sequence: CDR1 LNHDA, CDR2 SQIVND (reference sequence). There are 16 residues in the CDR3. V shed 9 bases, J shed 3 bases, and the junction held 14 bases outside the gene matches.

This chain uses TRBV5-1 with TRBJ2-3; D may correspond to TRBD1 or TRBD2 (5 bases each). Deletions cut 1 base from V and 7 bases from J, with 13 bases between. The CDR3 extends over 14 amino acids. Germline loops: CDR1 SGHRS, CDR2 YFSETQ. The CDR3 here is CASSLFEGLNTQYF. The CDR3 DNA reads TGCGCCAGCAGCTTGTTCGAGGGGTTGAATACGCAGTATTTT.

The chain uses TRBV7-2 and TRBJ2-7; D possibly corresponds to TRBD1 (5 bases). Trimming took 1 base from V and 3 from J, leaving 13 bases between them. This CDR3 comprises 15 residues. Germline V gene lookup returns CDR1 SGHTA and CDR2 FQGNSA. The CDR3 nucleotides are TGTGCCAGCAGCTTAGAGGGGCCCTATCGCTACGAGCAGTACTTC. This gives the protein CASSLEGPYRYEQYF.

This clone showed up just once. The chain joins TRBV9 to TRBJ2-7; no definite D call. V was pared by 4 bases and J by 0 bases, with 11 bases between. CDR3 length equals 14 residues. CDR1 SGDLS and CDR2 YYNGEE come from the germline V gene. The CDR3 loop is CASSYAAFSYEQYF. DNA for the CDR3: TGTGCCAGCAGCTATGCGGCTTTCTCCTACGAGCAGTACTTC.

The chain employs TRBV27 and TRBJ1-4, with a possible D match to TRBD1 (5 bases). The CDR3 has 14 residues. V shed 7 bases and J shed 7 bases, with 16 bases lying between them. Germline-derived CDR1 and CDR2 are MNHEY and SMNVEV (reference sequence). CDR3 DNA: TGTGCCAGCAAAAGCAGGGAGCGGGGTGAAAAACTGTTTTTT. Amino acids: CASKSRERGEKLFF.

The chain couples TRBV7-3 to TRBJ2-2; 7 nucleotides agree with TRBD1. J lost 0 bases, V lost 0 bases, and 7 bases had no gene match. This CDR3 comprises 18 residues. The germline CDR1 and CDR2 sequences are SGHTA and FQGTGA. The DNA for the CDR3 is TGTGCCAGCAGCTTAACAGGCAGGGGGAGCGCGAACACCGGGGAGCTGTTTTTT. This sequence encodes CASSLTGRGSANTGELFF.

The rearrangement uses TRBV7-8 and TRBJ2-3, with D tentatively TRBD1 (6 bases). The V gene's germline CDR1 is SGHVS and CDR2 FQNEAQ. Trimming removed 0 bases from V and 0 bases from J, with 19 bases in between. The CDR3 is 19 residues long. CDR3 sequence (DNA): TGTGCCAGCAGCTTAGCGAGCAGGGGACCCCATTCTAGCACAGATACGCAGTATTTT. This encodes CASSLASRGPHSSTDTQYF.

The rearrangement uses TRBV7-6 and TRBJ2-5; tentative D call: TRBD1 (6 bases). V was clipped by 4 bases and J by 7 bases, with 28 bases between them. Germline assignment: CDR1 SGHVS and CDR2 FNYEAQ. The CDR3 sequence is 18 residues long. CDR3 bases: TGTGCCAGCAGCTCGGTATCAGGGGCCGGGACCACCGTTTGGACCCAGTACTTC. It translates to CASSSVSGAGTTVWTQYF.

This chain uses TRBV7-9 with TRBJ2-5; no clear D gene. Germline assignment: CDR1 SEHNR and CDR2 FQNEAQ (reference sequence). The CDR3 is 15 amino acids. V was cut by 4 bases and J by 1 base, with 13 bases left in between. DNA for the CDR3: TGTGCCAGCAGCTCGTACAGAGGTCGCCAAGAGACCCAGTACTTC. Protein sequence: CASSSYRGRQETQYF.

The V call is TRBV11-2, the J call TRBJ2-1; D unresolved. Between the trimmed V and J ends, which lost 2 bases and 9 bases, there was a span of 20 bases. Germline values: CDR1 SGHAT, CDR2 FQNNGV. This CDR3 comprises 16 residues. The CDR3, as DNA: TGTGCCAGCAGCTTATATGGGCAGTTTTTGTCCGGTGAGCAGTTCTTC. It translates to CASSLYGQFLSGEQFF. The complete variable domain, with remaining parts taken from reference TRBV11-2 and TRBJ2-1, reads EAGVAQSPRYKIIEKRQSVAFWCNPISGHATLYWYQQILGQGPKLLIQFQNNGVVDDSQLPKDRFSAERLKGVDSTLKIQPAKLEDSAVYLCASSLYGQFLSGEQFFGPGTRLTVL.

The rearrangement joins TRBV27 to TRBJ2-2, with 16 bases matching TRBD2. The V gene end was trimmed by 6 bases and the J gene end by 7 bases; junction bases not matched to a gene: 14. CDR3 size: 19 residues. The V gene's germline CDR1 is MNHEY and CDR2 SMNVEV (reference sequence). CDR3 sequence reads: CASRQLAGTSGRALGELFF. In nucleotides, the CDR3 is TGTGCCAGCAGGCAACTCGCCGGGACTAGCGGGAGGGCCCTCGGGGAGCTGTTTTTT.

In this sample, this clone turned up once. Other DNA variants within this sample encode the same CDR3. CDR3 in DNA: TGTGCCAGCAGTGAGAGGGGCTCTGGGGCCAACGTCCTGACTTTC. As protein: CASSERGSGANVLTF. This rearrangement joins TRBV2 to TRBJ2-6; D tentatively reads TRBD1 or TRBD2 (5 bases each). Trimming shortened V by 3 bases and J by 0 bases, and 6 bases separated the two germline ends. The CDR3 is 15 amino acids. Germline CDR1 SNHLY, CDR2 FYNNEI.

V and J are TRBV19 and TRBJ2-7, with unresolved D. V shed 5 bases and J shed 2 bases, with 10 bases lying between them. This CDR3 has 13 residues. Germline V gene sequence: CDR1 LNHDA, CDR2 SQIVND (reference sequence). CDR3 coding DNA: TGTGCCAGTAGTCTCGGCGGCCCCTACGAGCAGTACTTC. Protein: CASSLGGPYEQYF. The full variable domain, its missing parts supplied by reference TRBV19 and TRBJ2-7, is DGGITQSPKYLFRKEGQNVTLSCEQNLNHDAMYWYRQDPGQGLRLIYYSQIVNDFQKGDIAEGYSVSREKKESFPLTVTSAQKNPTAFYLCASSLGGPYEQYFGPGTRLTVT.

Turning to this clone: This same CDR3 is encoded by further DNA sequences in the sample. The V call is TRBV6-5, the J call TRBJ1-4; the D is unclear. The CDR3 loop spans 14 amino acids. The V gene's germline CDR1 is MNHEY and CDR2 SVGAGI. V dropped 3 bases and J dropped 0 bases, with 5 bases sitting between them. The CDR3 reads CASSYSATNEKLFF. CDR3 nucleotides: TGTGCCAGCAGTTATTCGGCAACTAATGAAAAACTGTTTTTT.

Concerning this clone: The junction departs from the called germline gene at one end, perhaps through a read error. Other DNA variants within this sample encode the same CDR3. The V call is TRBV7-6, the J call TRBJ2-1; 11 nucleotides match TRBD2. This CDR3 has 17 residues. Germline V gene sequence: CDR1 SGHVS, CDR2 FNYEAQ. Here the CDR3 DNA reads TGTGCCAGCAGTTTAGGACTAGCGGGTAGCTCCTACAATGAGCAGTTCTTC. Protein sequence: CASSLGLAGSSYNEQFF. Full variable domain (outside the CDR3, taken from reference TRBV7-6 and TRBJ2-1): GAGVSQSPRYKVTKRGQDVALRCDPISGHVSLYWYRQALGQGPEFLTYFNYEAQQDKSGLPNDRFSAERPEGSISTLTIQRTEQRDSAMYRCASSLGLAGSSYNEQFFGPGTRLTVL.

The chain has TRBV27 and TRBJ2-3; the D gene could be TRBD1 or TRBD2 (6 bases each). Between the trimmed V and J ends, which lost 1 base and 2 bases, there was a span of 19 bases. Germline CDR1 is MNHEY and CDR2 is SMNVEV (reference sequence). This CDR3 comprises 18 residues. CDR3 coding DNA: TGTGCCAGCAGTTTATTAGGGGGGAGACCTAGGGTCACAGATACGCAGTATTTT. Amino acids: CASSLLGGRPRVTDTQYF.

V usage is TRBV10-3 and J usage is TRBJ2-2; possible D gene TRBD2, 5 bases. Trimming cost V 4 bases and J 6 bases, with 6 bases left between them. The CDR3 length is 12 residues. In germline, CDR1 is ENHRY, CDR2 SYGVKD. CDR3 sequence: CAISGGSGELFF. The CDR3 coding sequence is TGTGCCATCAGTGGAGGGTCCGGGGAGCTGTTTTTT.

This clone was observed once. The V gene is TRBV2, the J gene TRBJ1-5; possible D gene TRBD1, 6 bases. Germline lookup yields CDR1 SNHLY and CDR2 FYNNEI. This CDR3 has 13 residues. Trimming removed 6 bases at V and 4 bases at J, with 10 bases between. The CDR3 protein is CASRRTANQPQHF. The CDR3, as DNA: TGTGCCAGCAGGCGGACAGCGAATCAGCCCCAGCATTTT.

This clone has just one count. This sequence joins TRBV30 and TRBJ1-1; D is unclear. The CDR3 spans 12 residues. The germline V and J ends were trimmed by 8 bases and 1 base, with 11 bases remaining between them. Germline loops: CDR1 GTSNPN, CDR2 SVGIG (reference sequence). CDR3 sequence: CAPYHQNTEAFF. CDR3 DNA sequence: TGTGCCCCCTACCACCAGAACACTGAAGCTTTCTTT.

This chain connects TRBV9 to TRBJ1-2; D is uncertain. The CDR3 spans 14 residues. Trimming removed 4 bases from V and 4 bases from J, with 14 bases in between. Germline V gene lookup returns CDR1 SGDLS and CDR2 YYNGEE. For the CDR3, the DNA is TGTGCCAGCAGCTCTATACAGTCGAGCTATGGCTACACCTTC. It is translated as CASSSIQSSYGYTF. Combining the CDR3 with reference TRBV9 and TRBJ1-2 gives the whole variable domain DSGVTQTPKHLITATGQRVTLRCSPRSGDLSVYWYQQSLDQGLQFLIQYYNGEERAKGNILERFSAQQFPDLHSELNLSSLELGDSALYFCASSSIQSSYGYTFGSGTRLTVV.

The chain has TRBV18 and TRBJ1-2; no definite D call. The CDR3 has 13 residues. The germline V and J ends were trimmed by 9 bases and 3 bases, with 14 bases remaining between them. Germline lookup yields CDR1 KGHSH and CDR2 LQKENI. CDR3 sequence (DNA): TGTGCCAGTACCACAGCAGAGGACTATGGCTACACCTTC. It yields the protein CASTTAEDYGYTF.

The chain joins TRBV28 to TRBJ2-7; D is perhaps TRBD1 or TRBD2 (5 bases each). Germline CDR1 is MDHEN and CDR2 is SYDVKM. Trimming removed 6 bases at V and 7 bases at J, with 19 bases between. This CDR3 contains 14 residues. The DNA for the CDR3 is TGTGCCAGCAGGGGGGTGACGGGGCGAGGGGAGCAGTACTTC. This encodes CASRGVTGRGEQYF. Together with reference TRBV28 and TRBJ2-7, the CDR3 gives the full variable domain: DVKVTQSSRYLVKRTGEKVFLECVQDMDHENMFWYRQDPGLGLRLIYFSYDVKMKEKGDIPEGYSVSREKKERFSLILESASTNQTSMYLCASRGVTGRGEQYFGPGTRLTVT.

This clone occurred once. This rearrangement joins TRBV18 to TRBJ2-2; D is perhaps TRBD2 (5 bases). V lost 2 bases, J lost 5 bases, and 15 bases lay in between. Germline V gene data show CDR1 as KGHSH and CDR2 as LQKENI. The CDR3 sequence is 16 residues long. The CDR3 DNA is TGTGCCAGCTCACCAACTAAGCGGATACCAACCGGGGAGCTGTTTTTT. This encodes CASSPTKRIPTGELFF. Looking up the rest from reference TRBV18 and TRBJ2-2 gives the full variable domain: NAGVMQNPRHLVRRRGQEARLRCSPMKGHSHVYWYRQLPEEGLKFMVYLQKENIIDESGMPKERFSAEFPKEGPSILRIQQVVRGDSAAYFCASSPTKRIPTGELFFGEGSRLTVL.

This clone appeared a single time. The CDR3 DNA is TGTGCCAGCACCCCCCGGACTAGCGAAGGCGGGACCCAGTACTTC. Its protein product is CASTPRTSEGGTQYF. The V and J genes are TRBV7-9 and TRBJ2-5; TRBD2 agrees at 9 bases. Germline V gene lookup returns CDR1 SEHNR and CDR2 FQNEAQ (reference sequence). CDR3 length: 15 residues. The V gene end was trimmed by 7 bases and the J gene end by 7 bases; junction bases not matched to a gene: 13.